This TCR beta chain comes out of a study of T cells in Graves' hyperthyroidism and ophthalmopathy. The investigators amplified TCR beta CDR3 regions from RNA transcripts. The HTBI primer set served for first-round RT-PCR of the TCR CDR3. One entry per CDR3 protein results from TCRdb running MiXCR on the multiplex PCR reads. The sample yields fewer than 800,000 distinct CDR3 sequences, roughly 17% seen once. The study's findings and limits: Most expanded thyroid clonotypes above 0.001 recurred in blood. Ophthalmopathy was model-predicted a median 6.5 months pre-onset.

Diagnosis relied on clinical symptoms, serum thyroxine and TRAb, thyroid ultrasound and orbital computed tomography. The germline V gene has CDR1 MGHRA and CDR2 YSYEKL. CDR3 length: 14 residues. The trim removed 1 base at V and 7 bases at J, leaving 4 bases unmatched. In the case of this clonotype: What it recognizes is unknown.

The chain uses TRBV4-1 and TRBJ1-2; 9 positions match TRBD1. The clonotype originates from a man aged 18 to 29 with Graves' hyperthyroidism. Sequenced sample: blood. CDR3: CASSQVQGAGGYTF. As DNA, the CDR3 is TGCGCCAGCAGCCAAGTACAGGGGGCAGGTGGCTACACCTTC.